The clone carrying this TCR beta chain was counted a few times. Germline-derived CDR1 and CDR2 are LNHDA and SQIVND (reference sequence). The ends were cut back, 7 bases at V and 3 bases at J, with 12 bases in the middle. The CDR3 is made up of 13 amino acids. Participant age was about 18 to 89 years, and participants resided in roughly 25 US areas. The sample is drawn from a study of blood T cell repertoires in COVID-19. Repertoires were generated with immunoSEQ multiplex PCR, while TCRdb's copy carries only in-frame clones and drops some. The sample records 150,000 to 200,000 clones, around 82% being singletons.

The sample comprised PBMCs or T cells enriched from blood (not recorded which). This receptor was obtained from a woman aged 50 to 60 with acute COVID-19. The rearrangement links TRBV19 to TRBJ1-1; D ambiguous. In nucleotides, the CDR3 is TGTGCCAGTACTCGGGTCCTGTACACTGAAGCTTTCTTT. This gives the protein CASTRVLYTEAFF.